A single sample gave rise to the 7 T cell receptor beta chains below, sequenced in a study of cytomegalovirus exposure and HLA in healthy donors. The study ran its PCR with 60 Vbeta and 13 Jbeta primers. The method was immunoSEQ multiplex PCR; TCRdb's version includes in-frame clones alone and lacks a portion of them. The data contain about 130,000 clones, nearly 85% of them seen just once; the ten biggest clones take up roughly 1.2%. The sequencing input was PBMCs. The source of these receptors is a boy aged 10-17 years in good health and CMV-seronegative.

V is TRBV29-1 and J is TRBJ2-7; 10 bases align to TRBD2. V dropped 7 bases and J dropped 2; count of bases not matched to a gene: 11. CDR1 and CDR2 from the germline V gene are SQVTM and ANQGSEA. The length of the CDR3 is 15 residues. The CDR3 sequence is CSAGTSDHGTYEQYF. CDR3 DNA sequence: TGCAGCGCCGGGACTAGCGACCATGGTACCTACGAGCAGTACTTC.

In DNA form, the CDR3 reads TGTGCCAGCAGTTCGCCCCAGACAGGATACTACGAGCAGTACTTC. Amino acid sequence: CASSSPQTGYYEQYF. This chain uses TRBV27 with TRBJ2-7; possibly TRBD1 for D (6 bases). V lost 4 bases and J lost 3, with 16 bases in between. CDR1 MNHEY and CDR2 SMNVEV come from the germline V gene (reference sequence). The CDR3 sequence is 15 residues long.

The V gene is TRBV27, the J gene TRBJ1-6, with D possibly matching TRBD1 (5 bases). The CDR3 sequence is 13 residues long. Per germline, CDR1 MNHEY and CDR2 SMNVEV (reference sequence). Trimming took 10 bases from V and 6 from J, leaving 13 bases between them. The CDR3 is CATRRGVNSPLHF. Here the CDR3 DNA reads TGTGCCACCCGGCGGGGGGTTAATTCACCCCTCCACTTT.

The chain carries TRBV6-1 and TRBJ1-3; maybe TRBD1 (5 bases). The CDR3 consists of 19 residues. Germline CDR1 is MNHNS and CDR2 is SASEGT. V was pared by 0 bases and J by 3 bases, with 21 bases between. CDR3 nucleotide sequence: TGTGCCAGCAGTGAAGCGAGTGTTTTGGCAGGGTTTTTTGGAAACACCATATATTTT. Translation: CASSEASVLAGFFGNTIYF.

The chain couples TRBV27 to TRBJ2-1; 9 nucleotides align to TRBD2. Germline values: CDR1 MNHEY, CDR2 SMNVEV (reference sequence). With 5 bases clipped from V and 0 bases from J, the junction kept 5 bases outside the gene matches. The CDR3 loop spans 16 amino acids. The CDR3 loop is CASSTIAGDSYNEQFF. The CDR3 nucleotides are TGTGCCAGCAGTACCATAGCGGGAGACTCCTACAATGAGCAGTTCTTC.

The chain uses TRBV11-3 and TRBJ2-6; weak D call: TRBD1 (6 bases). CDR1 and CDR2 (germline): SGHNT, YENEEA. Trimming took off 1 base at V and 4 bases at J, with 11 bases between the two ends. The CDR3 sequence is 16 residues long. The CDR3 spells CASSLGPGVGANVLTF. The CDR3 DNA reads TGTGCCAGCAGCTTAGGCCCAGGGGTCGGGGCCAACGTCCTGACTTTC.

The CDR3 protein is CASMGLAGDRTGELFF. CDR3 in DNA: TGTGCCAGCATGGGACTAGCGGGAGATAGAACCGGGGAGCTGTTTTTT. The chain has TRBV11-3 and TRBJ2-2; 14 nucleotides match TRBD2. Germline trimming cut 7 bases from V and 5 bases from J; bases unmatched to any gene: 6. This CDR3 region has 16 residues. Germline-derived CDR1 and CDR2 are SGHNT and YENEEA.